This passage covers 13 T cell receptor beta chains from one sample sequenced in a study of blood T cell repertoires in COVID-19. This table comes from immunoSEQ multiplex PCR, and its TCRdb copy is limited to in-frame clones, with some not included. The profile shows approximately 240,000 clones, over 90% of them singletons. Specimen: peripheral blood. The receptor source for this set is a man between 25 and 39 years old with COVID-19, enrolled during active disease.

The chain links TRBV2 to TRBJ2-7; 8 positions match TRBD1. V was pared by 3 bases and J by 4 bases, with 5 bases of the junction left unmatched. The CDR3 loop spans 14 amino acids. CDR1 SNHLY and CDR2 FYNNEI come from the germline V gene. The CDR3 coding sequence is TGTGCCAGCAGTGAGGAGGACAGGGAGTACGAGCAGTACTTC. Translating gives CASSEEDREYEQYF.

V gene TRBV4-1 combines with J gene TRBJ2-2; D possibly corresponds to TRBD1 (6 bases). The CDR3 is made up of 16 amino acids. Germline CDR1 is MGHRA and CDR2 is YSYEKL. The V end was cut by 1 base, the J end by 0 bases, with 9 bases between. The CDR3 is CASSQVGQTNTGELFF. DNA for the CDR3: TGCGCCAGCAGCCAAGTTGGACAGACGAACACCGGGGAGCTGTTTTTT.

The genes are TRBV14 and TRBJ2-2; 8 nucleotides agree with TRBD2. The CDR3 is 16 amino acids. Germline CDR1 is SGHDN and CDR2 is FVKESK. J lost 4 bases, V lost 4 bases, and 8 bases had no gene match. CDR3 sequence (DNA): TGTGCCAGCAGCCTAAAAGGCGGGGGGCCCACCGGGGAGCTGTTTTTT. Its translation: CASSLKGGGPTGELFF. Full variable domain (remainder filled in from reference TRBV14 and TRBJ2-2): EAGVTQFPSHSVIEKGQTVTLRCDPISGHDNLYWYRRVMGKEIKFLLHFVKESKQDESGMPNNRFLAERTGGTYSTLKVQPAELEDSGVYFCASSLKGGGPTGELFFGEGSRLTVL.

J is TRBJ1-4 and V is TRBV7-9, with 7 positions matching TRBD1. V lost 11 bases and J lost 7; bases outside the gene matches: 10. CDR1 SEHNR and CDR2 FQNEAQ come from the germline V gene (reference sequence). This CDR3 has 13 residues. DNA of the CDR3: TGTGCCGGGTCGGAACAGGGGATTGAAAAACTGTTTTTT. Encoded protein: CAGSEQGIEKLFF.

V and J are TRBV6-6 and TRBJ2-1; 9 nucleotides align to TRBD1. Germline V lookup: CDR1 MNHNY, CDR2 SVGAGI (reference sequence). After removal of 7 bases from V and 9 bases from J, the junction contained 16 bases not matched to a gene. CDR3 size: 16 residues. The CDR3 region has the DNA TGTGCCAGCACCCCCACCGGGACAGGGAAGGCGAGTGAGCAGTTCTTC. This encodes CASTPTGTGKASEQFF.

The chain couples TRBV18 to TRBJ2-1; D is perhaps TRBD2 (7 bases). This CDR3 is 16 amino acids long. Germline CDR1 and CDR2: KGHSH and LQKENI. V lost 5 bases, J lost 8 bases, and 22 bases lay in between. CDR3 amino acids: CASSNPPGGGGDEQFF. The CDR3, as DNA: TGTGCCAGCTCAAACCCCCCGGGGGGCGGTGGCGATGAGCAGTTCTTC.

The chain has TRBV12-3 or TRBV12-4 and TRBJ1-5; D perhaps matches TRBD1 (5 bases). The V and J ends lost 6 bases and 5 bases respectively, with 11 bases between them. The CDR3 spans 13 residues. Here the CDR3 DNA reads TGTGCCAGCAGGCAGGGAAACTATCAGCCCCAGCATTTT. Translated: CASRQGNYQPQHF.

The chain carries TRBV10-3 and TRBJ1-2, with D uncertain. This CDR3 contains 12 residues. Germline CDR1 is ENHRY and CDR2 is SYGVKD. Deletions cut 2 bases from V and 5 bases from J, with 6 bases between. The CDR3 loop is CAISEGTYGYTF. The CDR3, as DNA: TGTGCCATCAGTGAGGGCACGTATGGCTACACCTTC.

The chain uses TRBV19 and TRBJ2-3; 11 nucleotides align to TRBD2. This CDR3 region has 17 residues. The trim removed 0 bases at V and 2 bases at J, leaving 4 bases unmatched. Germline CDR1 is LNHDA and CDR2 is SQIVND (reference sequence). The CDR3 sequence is CASSIDSGGANTDTQYF. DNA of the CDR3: TGTGCCAGTAGTATAGATAGCGGGGGGGCCAACACAGATACGCAGTATTTT.

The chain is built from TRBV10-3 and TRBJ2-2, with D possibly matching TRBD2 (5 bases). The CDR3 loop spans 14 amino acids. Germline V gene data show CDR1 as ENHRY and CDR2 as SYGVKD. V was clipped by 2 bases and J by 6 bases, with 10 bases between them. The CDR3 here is CAISEEGTAGELFF. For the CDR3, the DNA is TGTGCCATCAGTGAGGAGGGAACCGCCGGGGAGCTGTTTTTT.

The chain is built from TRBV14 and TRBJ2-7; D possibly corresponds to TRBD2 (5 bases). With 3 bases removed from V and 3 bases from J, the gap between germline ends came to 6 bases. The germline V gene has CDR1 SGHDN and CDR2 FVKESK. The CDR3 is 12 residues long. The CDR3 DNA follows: TGTGCCAGCAGCCACGGGGTCTACGAGCAGTACTTC. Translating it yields CASSHGVYEQYF.

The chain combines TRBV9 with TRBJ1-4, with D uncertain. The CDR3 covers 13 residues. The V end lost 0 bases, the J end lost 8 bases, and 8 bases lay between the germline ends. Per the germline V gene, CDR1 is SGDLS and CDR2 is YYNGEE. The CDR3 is CASSVALGEKLFF. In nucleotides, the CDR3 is TGTGCCAGCAGCGTAGCTCTCGGGGAAAAACTGTTTTTT.

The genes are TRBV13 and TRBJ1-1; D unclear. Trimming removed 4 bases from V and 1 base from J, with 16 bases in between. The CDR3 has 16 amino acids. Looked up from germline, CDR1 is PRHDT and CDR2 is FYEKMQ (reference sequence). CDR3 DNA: TGTGCCAGCAGCTCCTCGGGCGGGCAGTCGAACACTGAAGCTTTCTTT. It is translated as CASSSSGGQSNTEAFF.